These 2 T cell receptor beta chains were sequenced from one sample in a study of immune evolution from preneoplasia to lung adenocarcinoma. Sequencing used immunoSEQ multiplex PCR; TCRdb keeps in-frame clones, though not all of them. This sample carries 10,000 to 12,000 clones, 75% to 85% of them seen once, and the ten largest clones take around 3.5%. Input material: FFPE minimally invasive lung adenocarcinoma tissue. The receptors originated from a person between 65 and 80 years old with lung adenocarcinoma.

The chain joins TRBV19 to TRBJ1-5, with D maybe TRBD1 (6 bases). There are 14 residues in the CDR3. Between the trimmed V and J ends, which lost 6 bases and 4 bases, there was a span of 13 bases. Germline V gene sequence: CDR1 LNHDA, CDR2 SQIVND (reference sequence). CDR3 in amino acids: CASRGQLQNQPQHF. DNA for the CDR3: TGTGCCAGTAGGGGACAACTCCAGAATCAGCCCCAGCATTTT.

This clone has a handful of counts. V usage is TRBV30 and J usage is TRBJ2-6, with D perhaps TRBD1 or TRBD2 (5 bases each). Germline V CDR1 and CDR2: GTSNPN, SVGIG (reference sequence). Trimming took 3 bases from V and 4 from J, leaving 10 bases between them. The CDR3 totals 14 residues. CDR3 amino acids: CAWSAWGGANVLTF. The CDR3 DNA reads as TGTGCCTGGAGCGCCTGGGGGGGGGCCAACGTCCTGACTTTC.